These T cell receptor beta chains were read from a single sample in a study of cytomegalovirus exposure and HLA in healthy donors. Sequenced by immunoSEQ multiplex PCR; TCRdb stores in-frame clones only, minus some. The table lists more than 90,000 clones, roughly four fifths of them singletons, with more than 9% in the top ten. Sequencing input: PBMCs. The receptors shown here come from a man in his fifties or sixties in good health and CMV-seronegative. Each CDR3 is given with its conserved first and last residue.

17,TRBV9,TRBJ2-2,CASSVGTEGMNTGELFF
13,TRBV30,TRBJ1-1,CAWRGGSYTEAFF
12,TRBV7-2,TRBJ2-5,CASSSLGQTQYF
14,TRBV6-1,TRBJ2-3,CASSWSRGTDTQYF
11,TRBV4-1,TRBJ1-4,CASSHRGELFF
16,TRBV4-1,TRBJ2-2,CASSLGYGIYTGELFF
15,TRBV27,TRBJ1-6,CASATGAAYNSPLHF
13,TRBV19,TRBJ1-5,CASSRSGDQPQHF
15,TRBV6-1,TRBJ2-7,CASSDWDLEVDEQYF
17,TRBV18,TRBJ2-2,CASSPPKREAGTGELFF
14,TRBV11-2,TRBJ2-5,CASSLVNSQETQYF
16,TRBV7-9,TRBJ1-2,CASSRRDLSTGYGYTF
14,TRBV7-3,TRBJ2-1,CASSLQATPGEQFF
14,TRBV2,TRBJ1-3,CASRALTGGNTIYF
14,TRBV10-3,TRBJ1-2,CAIREDRGDGGYTF
17,TRBV12-2,TRBJ2-7,CASRLTPSGRTTHEQYF
17,TRBV27,TRBJ1-1,CASSPHANLVTGTEAFF
16,TRBV19,TRBJ1-4,CASRPGRRSGGEKLFF
15,TRBV6-1,TRBJ2-1,CASSGLAAGNNEQFF
14,TRBV7-2,TRBJ1-1,CASSLFQGGTEAFF
14,TRBV9,TRBJ2-5,CASSVNSGVGTQYF
17,TRBV7-7,TRBJ2-4,CASTTAPLQRGENIQYF
17,TRBV9,TRBJ2-2,CASSVGTGVWKAGELFF
15,TRBV19,TRBJ2-1,CASSFSPSSYNEQFF
14,TRBV9,TRBJ1-3,CASSAGPIGNTIYF
15,TRBV27,TRBJ2-7,CASSSPTSGSYEQYF
15,TRBV11-2,TRBJ2-3,CASSLGLASTDTQYF
15,TRBV5-4,TRBJ2-7,CASSSQGGPRYEQYF
16,TRBV5-6,TRBJ1-6,CASSLAATGGSPVLHF
14,TRBV4-3,TRBJ2-3,CASSLAGGGNTQYF
14,TRBV6-1,TRBJ1-2,CASSRQGAGYGYTF
15,TRBV6-5,TRBJ2-7,CASSPPGLALYEQYF
15,TRBV5-6,TRBJ1-2,CASSSLGQGAYGYTF
13,TRBV5-8,TRBJ1-5,CASSLELLQPQHF
16,TRBV19,TRBJ2-5,CASSMSTGEAQETQYF
12,TRBV6-1,TRBJ2-7,CASTRTTYEQYF
13,TRBV29-1,TRBJ1-1,CSVLQGENTEAFF
15,TRBV9,TRBJ2-7,CASSPEGDSSYEQYF
13,TRBV6-1,TRBJ1-5,CASTEQGSQPQHF
14,TRBV27,TRBJ1-1,CASSRTPDATEAFF
19,TRBV19,TRBJ2-1,CASSLAGLAGHRSYNEQFF
13,TRBV5-5,TRBJ1-6,CASSFVGNSPLHF
16,TRBV7-2,TRBJ2-1,CASSSGGGLGSGEQFF
14,TRBV6-1,TRBJ1-5,CASSERQSYQPQHF
14,TRBV27,NA,CASSLSGRNYEQYF
15,TRBV19,TRBJ2-1,CASTPLAGSYNEQFF
13,TRBV27,TRBJ1-5,CASSPSRDQPQHF
13,TRBV7-3,TRBJ1-1,CASSLDGSTEAFF
16,TRBV11-2,TRBJ2-3,CASSSLGAPHTDTQYF
14,TRBV6-5,TRBJ2-7,CASSWRQGPYEQYF
13,TRBV30,TRBJ1-1,CAWSVGAAPEAFF
15,TRBV28,TRBJ1-5,CASSSTGTANQPQHF